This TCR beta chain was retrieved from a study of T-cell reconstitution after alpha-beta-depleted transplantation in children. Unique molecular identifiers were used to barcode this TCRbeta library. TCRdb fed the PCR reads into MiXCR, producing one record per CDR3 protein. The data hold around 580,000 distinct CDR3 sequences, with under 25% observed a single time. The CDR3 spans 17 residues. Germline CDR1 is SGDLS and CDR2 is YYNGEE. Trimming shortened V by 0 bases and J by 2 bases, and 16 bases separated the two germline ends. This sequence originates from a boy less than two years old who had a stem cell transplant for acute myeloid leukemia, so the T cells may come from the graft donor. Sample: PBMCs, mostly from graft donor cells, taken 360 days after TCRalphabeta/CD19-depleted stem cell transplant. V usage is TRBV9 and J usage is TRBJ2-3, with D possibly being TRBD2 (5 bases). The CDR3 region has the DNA TGTGCCAGCAGCGTAGAGAGGGCCGGGATTCCCACAGATACGCAGTATTTT. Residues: CASSVERAGIPTDTQYF. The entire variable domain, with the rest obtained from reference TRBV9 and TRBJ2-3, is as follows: DSGVTQTPKHLITATGQRVTLRCSPRSGDLSVYWYQQSLDQGLQFLIQYYNGEERAKGNILERFSAQQFPDLHSELNLSSLELGDSALYFCASSVERAGIPTDTQYFGPGTRLTVL.